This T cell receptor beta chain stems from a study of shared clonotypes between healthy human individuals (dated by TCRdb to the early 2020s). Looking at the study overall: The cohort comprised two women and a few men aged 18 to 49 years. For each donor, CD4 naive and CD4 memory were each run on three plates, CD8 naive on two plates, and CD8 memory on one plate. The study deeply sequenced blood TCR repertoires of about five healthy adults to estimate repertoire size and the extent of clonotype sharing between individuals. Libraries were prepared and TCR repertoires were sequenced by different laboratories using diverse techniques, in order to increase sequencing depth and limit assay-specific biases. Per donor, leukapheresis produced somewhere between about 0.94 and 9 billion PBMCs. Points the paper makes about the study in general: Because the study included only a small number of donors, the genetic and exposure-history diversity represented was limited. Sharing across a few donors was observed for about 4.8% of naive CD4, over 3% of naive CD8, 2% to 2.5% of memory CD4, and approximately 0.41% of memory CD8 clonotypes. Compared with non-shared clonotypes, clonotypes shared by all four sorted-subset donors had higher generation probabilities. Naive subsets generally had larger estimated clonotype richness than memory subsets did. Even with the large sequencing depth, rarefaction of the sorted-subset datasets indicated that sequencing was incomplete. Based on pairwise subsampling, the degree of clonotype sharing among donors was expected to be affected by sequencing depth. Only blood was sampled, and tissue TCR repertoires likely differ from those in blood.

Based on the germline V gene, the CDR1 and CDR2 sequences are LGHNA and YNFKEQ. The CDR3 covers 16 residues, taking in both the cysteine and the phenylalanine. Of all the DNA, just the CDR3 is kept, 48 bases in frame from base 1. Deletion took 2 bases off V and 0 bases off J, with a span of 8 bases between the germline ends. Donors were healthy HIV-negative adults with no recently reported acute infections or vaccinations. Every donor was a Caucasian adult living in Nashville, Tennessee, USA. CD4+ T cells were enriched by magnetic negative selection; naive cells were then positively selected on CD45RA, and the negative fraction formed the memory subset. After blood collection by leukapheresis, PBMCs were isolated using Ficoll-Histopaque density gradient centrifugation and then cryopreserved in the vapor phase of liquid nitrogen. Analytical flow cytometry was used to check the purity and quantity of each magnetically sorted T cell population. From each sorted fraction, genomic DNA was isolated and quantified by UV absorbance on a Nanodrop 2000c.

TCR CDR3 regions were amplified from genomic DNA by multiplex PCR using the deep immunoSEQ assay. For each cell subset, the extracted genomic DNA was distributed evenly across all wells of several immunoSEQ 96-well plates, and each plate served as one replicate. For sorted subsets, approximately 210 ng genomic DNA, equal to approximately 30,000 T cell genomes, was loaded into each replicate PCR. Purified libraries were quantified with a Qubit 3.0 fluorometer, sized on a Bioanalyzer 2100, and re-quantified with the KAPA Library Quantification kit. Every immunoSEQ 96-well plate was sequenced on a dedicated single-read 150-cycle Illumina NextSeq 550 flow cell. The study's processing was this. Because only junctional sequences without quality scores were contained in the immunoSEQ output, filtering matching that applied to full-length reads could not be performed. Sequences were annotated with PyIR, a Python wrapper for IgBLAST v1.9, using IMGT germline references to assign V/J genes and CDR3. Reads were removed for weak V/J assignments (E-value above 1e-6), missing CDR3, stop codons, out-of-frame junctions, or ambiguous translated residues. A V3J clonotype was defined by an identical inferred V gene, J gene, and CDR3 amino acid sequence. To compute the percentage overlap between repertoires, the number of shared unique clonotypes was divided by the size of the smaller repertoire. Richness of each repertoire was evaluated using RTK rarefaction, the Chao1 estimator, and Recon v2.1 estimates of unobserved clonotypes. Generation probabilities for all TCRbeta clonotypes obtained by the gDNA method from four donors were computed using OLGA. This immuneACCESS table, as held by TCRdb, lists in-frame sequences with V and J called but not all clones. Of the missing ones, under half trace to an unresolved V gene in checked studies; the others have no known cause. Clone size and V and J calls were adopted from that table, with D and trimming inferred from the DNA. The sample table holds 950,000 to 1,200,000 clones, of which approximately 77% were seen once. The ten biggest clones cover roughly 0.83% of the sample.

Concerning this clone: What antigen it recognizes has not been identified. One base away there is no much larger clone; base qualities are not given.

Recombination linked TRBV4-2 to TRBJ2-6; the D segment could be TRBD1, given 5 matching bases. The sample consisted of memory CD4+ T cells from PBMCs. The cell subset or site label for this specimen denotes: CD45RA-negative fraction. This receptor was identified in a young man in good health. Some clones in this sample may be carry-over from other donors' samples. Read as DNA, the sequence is TGTGCCAGCAGCCAATACGACAGCTCTGGGGCCAACGTCCTGACTTTC. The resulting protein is CASSQYDSSGANVLTF.